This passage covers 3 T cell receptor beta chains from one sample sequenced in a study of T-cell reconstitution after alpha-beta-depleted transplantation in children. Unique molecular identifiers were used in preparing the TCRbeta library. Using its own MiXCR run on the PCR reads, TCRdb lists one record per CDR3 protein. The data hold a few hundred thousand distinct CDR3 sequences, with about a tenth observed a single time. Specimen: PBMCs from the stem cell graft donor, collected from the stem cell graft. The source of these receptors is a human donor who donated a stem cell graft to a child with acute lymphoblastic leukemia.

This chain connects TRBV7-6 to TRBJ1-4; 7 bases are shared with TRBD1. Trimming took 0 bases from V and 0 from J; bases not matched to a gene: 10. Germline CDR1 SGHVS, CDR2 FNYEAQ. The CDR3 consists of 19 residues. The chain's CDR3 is CASSLAPRSGTATNEKLFF. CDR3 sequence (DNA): TGTGCCAGCAGCTTAGCGCCGCGGTCCGGGACAGCAACTAATGAAAAACTGTTTTTT.

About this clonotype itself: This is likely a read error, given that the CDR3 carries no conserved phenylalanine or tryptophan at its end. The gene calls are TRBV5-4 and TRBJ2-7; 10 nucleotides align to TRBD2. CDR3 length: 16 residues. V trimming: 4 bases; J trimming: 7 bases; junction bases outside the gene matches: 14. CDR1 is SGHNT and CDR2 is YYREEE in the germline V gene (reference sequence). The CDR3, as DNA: TGTGCCAGCAGCCGAGGTTGGGCTAGCGGGAGTTGGGAGCAGTACCTC. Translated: CASSRGWASGSWEQYL.

The CDR3 here is CASSSPIAGGPLGEQYF. In DNA form, the CDR3 reads TGCGCCAGCAGCTCCCCTATAGCGGGAGGGCCACTTGGCGAGCAGTACTTC. The V and J genes are TRBV5-1 and TRBJ2-7; 11 bases map to TRBD2. The CDR3 contains 17 residues. Germline trimming cut 3 bases from V and 6 bases from J; bases unmatched to any gene: 14. Looked up from germline, CDR1 is SGHRS and CDR2 is YFSETQ.